These T cell receptor beta chains were read from a single sample in a study of blood T cell repertoires in COVID-19. Data came from immunoSEQ multiplex PCR; TCRdb stores just in-frame clones and leaves some out. The data contain some 350,000 clones, about four fifths of them singletons. Sequences were obtained from peripheral blood. Source of these receptors: a man aged 30 to 39 with active or convalescent COVID-19. Both conserved end residues are part of each CDR3. A D gene is named only where the DNA matches it firmly. Not every row has a clone size; where given, it reads once, few, many or a size class.

clone size	D gene	V gene	J gene	CDR3 DNA	CDR3 protein
.	.	TRBV7-2	TRBJ2-7	TGTGCCAGCAGCTTAGGGGGGACCAGACAGGGAGGTAACTACGAGCAGTACTTC	CASSLGGTRQGGNYEQYF
.	TRBD1	TRBV7-3	TRBJ2-2	TGTGCCAGCAGCCCAGGGGACAGGGGGAACACCGGGGAGCTGTTTTTT	CASSPGDRGNTGELFF
.	.	TRBV2	TRBJ1-1	TGTGCCAGCAGTTTTACGCGGAACACTGAAGCTTTCTTT	CASSFTRNTEAFF
.	.	TRBV5-4	TRBJ2-7	TGTGCCAGCAGCTTGGGACAGTTCTCCTACGAGCAGTACTTC	CASSLGQFSYEQYF
.	TRBD1	TRBV6-6	TRBJ2-2	TGTGCCAGCAGTCTGGACAGGGGATACACCGGGGAGCTGTTTTTT	CASSLDRGYTGELFF
.	.	TRBV4-1	TRBJ1-1	TGCGCCAGCAGTAGAGGGTTTCGGACTGAAGCTTTCTTT	CASSRGFRTEAFF
.	TRBD1	TRBV11-3	TRBJ2-5	TGTGCCAGCAGCTCTCCCCGGACAGGGGGCGAACAAGAGACCCAGTACTTC	CASSSPRTGGEQETQYF
.	TRBD1	TRBV18	TRBJ1-2	TGTGCCAGCTCAACCCACGGGACAGGGCCCTATGGCTACACCTTC	CASSTHGTGPYGYTF
.	.	TRBV27	TRBJ2-2	TGTGCCAGCATTAAGACTAGTGTTGACACCGGGGAGCTGTTTTTT	CASIKTSVDTGELFF
.	TRBD2	TRBV29-1	TRBJ2-1	TGCAGCGTTGAACCCCCTAAGGGGAGGGACAATGAGCAGTTCTTC	CSVEPPKGRDNEQFF
.	TRBD2	TRBV28	TRBJ2-7	TGTGCCAGCAGTCCCCCACTAGCGGGGGTGTACGAGCAGTACTTC	CASSPPLAGVYEQYF
.	.	TRBV12-2	TRBJ2-5	TGTGCAAGTCGCTTAAGGGGATTAGGGACCCAGTACTTC	CASRLRGLGTQYF
.	.	TRBV28	TRBJ2-3	TGTGCCAGCAGTTCTAGCATTCGCACAGATACGCAGTATTTT	CASSSSIRTDTQYF
few	.	TRBV2	TRBJ1-2	TGTGCCAGCAGTGATACGGGAACTGGCTACACCTTC	CASSDTGTGYTF
.	TRBD2	TRBV30	TRBJ2-3	TGTGCCTGGACCGCCAGCGGGGGGGCCAATGTTCCGGGAGATACGCAGTATTTT	CAWTASGGANVPGDTQYF
.	.	TRBV7-2	TRBJ2-1	TGTGCCAGCAGCTTATCAGGGGTCGGACTCGGCTCCTACAATGAGCAGTTCTTC	CASSLSGVGLGSYNEQFF
.	.	TRBV28	TRBJ1-2	TGTGCCAGCAGTAAGGTACAAGCGGGGGGCTACACCTTC	CASSKVQAGGYTF
once	.	TRBV9	TRBJ1-5	TGTGCCAGCACCACAAGGGGCGGCGGCAATCAGCCCCAGCATTTT	CASTTRGGGNQPQHF
.	TRBD2	TRBV19	TRBJ2-1	TGTGCCAGTAGCATGGCCGGGACTAACAATGAGCAGTTCTTC	CASSMAGTNNEQFF
.	TRBD1	TRBV19	TRBJ1-3	TGTGCCAGTAGTGTTACAGGGGGCGCGGGAATGAACACCATATATTTT	CASSVTGGAGMNTIYF
.	TRBD1	TRBV10-3	TRBJ1-4	TGTGCCATCAGTGGGACAGGGGACAATGAAAAACTGTTTTTT	CAISGTGDNEKLFF
.	TRBD1	TRBV6-2/TRBV6-3	TRBJ2-1	TGTGCCAGCAGTTGGGACAGGGGGACTGAGCAGTTCTTC	CASSWDRGTEQFF
.	.	TRBV15	TRBJ1-1	TGTGCCACCAGCAGAGATCTTATTTCAGGGAACACTGAAGCTTTCTTT	CATSRDLISGNTEAFF
.	.	TRBV13	TRBJ2-1	TGTGCCAGCAGCTTAATCGCGGAAGTACAGGGTGGGAGAGATGAGCAGTTCTTC	CASSLIAEVQGGRDEQFF
.	.	TRBV6-1	TRBJ2-1	TGTGCCAGCAGTGAACTCGGACCCGGCGGGGATGAGCAGTTCTTC	CASSELGPGGDEQFF
few	.	TRBV5-1	TRBJ1-2	TGCGCCAGCGGCTTTGAGGATGGCTACACCTTC	CASGFEDGYTF
.	.	TRBV4-2	TRBJ2-3	TGTGCCAGCAGCCAAGAAATCCTTTTCACAGATACGCAGTATTTT	CASSQEILFTDTQYF
.	TRBD2	TRBV13	TRBJ2-7	TGTGCCAGCAGCCTTTCGCGGGGGAGTTCCTACGAGCAGTACTTC	CASSLSRGSSYEQYF
.	TRBD2	TRBV7-2	TRBJ2-1	TGTGCCAGCAGCTTAGAGGGGACTAGCGGTGGAAATGAGCAGTTCTTC	CASSLEGTSGGNEQFF